This T cell receptor (beta chain) was recorded in a study of T cell changes during pregnancy in multiple sclerosis. Using immunoSEQ multiplex PCR, the repertoire was profiled, and TCRdb retains in-frame clones only, with some absent. Counted here are about 53,000 clones, around 90% occurring once; the ten biggest clones make up around 0.49%. The V segment lost 5 bases and the J segment 4 bases; nucleotides outside the gene matches: 4. Looked up from germline, CDR1 is LNHDA and CDR2 is SQIVND (reference sequence). The CDR3 length is 14 residues. The sample here was CD4+ T cells from peripheral blood mononuclear cells, taken in the third trimester of pregnancy. The receptor comes from a female donor with multiple sclerosis, enrolled in a pregnancy study. The chain carries TRBV19 and TRBJ1-5; 8 bases align to TRBD1. For the CDR3, the DNA is TGTGCCAGTAGTTCGGGACAGGCAAATCAGCCCCAGCATTTT. Protein: CASSSGQANQPQHF. The whole variable domain, filled in from reference TRBV19 and TRBJ1-5, reads DGGITQSPKYLFRKEGQNVTLSCEQNLNHDAMYWYRQDPGQGLRLIYYSQIVNDFQKGDIAEGYSVSREKKESFPLTVTSAQKNPTAFYLCASSSGQANQPQHFGDGTRLSIL.